Listed here are 28 T cell receptor beta chains from one sample, sequenced in a study of cytotoxic CD8 clonotypes in ibrutinib-treated CLL. The data were produced by immunoSEQ multiplex PCR, yet TCRdb's version contains in-frame clones alone and is incomplete. The repertoire has under 200,000 clones, approximately 80% of them found once; the top ten carry about 4.5%. This sample comprised PBMCs, obtained after 24 months of ibrutinib treatment. These receptor sequences come from a human donor with chronic lymphocytic leukemia.

This clone showed up just once. V usage is TRBV25-1 and J usage is TRBJ1-6; D not certain. Trimming stripped 5 bases from V and 7 bases from J, with 9 bases between. The germline V gene has CDR1 MGHDK and CDR2 SYGVNS. This CDR3 contains 13 residues. As DNA, the CDR3 is TGTGCCAGCAGTAGGCAGACCAATTCACCCCTCCACTTT. This sequence encodes CASSRQTNSPLHF.

J is TRBJ1-2 and V is TRBV6-7; 8 bases are a match to TRBD1. TRBV6-7 is identified as an open reading frame with a role that is uncertain. J gave up 4 bases and V 6 bases, and 10 bases lay outside the gene matches. CDR3 length: 15 amino acids. CDR3: CASRAGQGNRYGYTF. The DNA for the CDR3 is TGTGCCAGCAGGGCCGGACAGGGCAATCGCTATGGCTACACCTTC.

The chain is built from TRBV7-2 and TRBJ2-7, with 7 bases fitting TRBD1. Germline values: CDR1 SGHTA, CDR2 FQGNSA. The CDR3 is 16 amino acids. V dropped 2 bases and J dropped 0; count of bases not matched to a gene: 7. In DNA, the CDR3 is TGTGCCAGCAGCTTACGACAGGGAGCCCTCTCCTACGAGCAGTACTTC. Its protein is CASSLRQGALSYEQYF.

V usage is TRBV11-3 and J usage is TRBJ2-1; D is perhaps TRBD1 or TRBD2 (5 bases each). The length of the CDR3 is 14 residues. CDR1 SGHNT and CDR2 YENEEA come from the germline V gene. V was clipped by 2 bases and J by 9 bases, with 14 bases between them. The CDR3 DNA reads TGTGCCAGCAGCTTAAGAGGGGTGAGTGGTGAGCAGTTCTTC. Its protein product is CASSLRGVSGEQFF.

This sequence joins TRBV27 and TRBJ1-2; a weak D match, TRBD1 (5 bases). V gave up 0 bases and J gave up 8 bases, with 10 bases separating them. Germline V lookup: CDR1 MNHEY, CDR2 SMNVEV (reference sequence). CDR3 length: 13 amino acids. The CDR3 reads CASSLSSGDGYTF. The CDR3 bases are TGTGCCAGCAGTTTATCGTCCGGGGACGGCTACACCTTC.

The chain recombines TRBV7-8 with TRBJ2-2, with TRBD2 matching over 12 bases. Germline assignment: CDR1 SGHVS and CDR2 FQNEAQ. The CDR3 length is 17 residues. V gave up 4 bases and J gave up 6 bases; unmatched junction bases: 9. In nucleotides, the CDR3 is TGTGCCAGCAGCTCTCCGACTAGCGGGAGAGGGGCCGGGGAGCTGTTTTTT. As protein: CASSSPTSGRGAGELFF. Complete variable domain (other parts from reference TRBV7-8 and TRBJ2-2): GAGVSQSPRYKVAKRGQDVALRCDPISGHVSLFWYQQALGQGPEFLTYFQNEAQLDKSGLPSDRFFAERPEGSVSTLKIQRTQQEDSAVYLCASSSPTSGRGAGELFFGEGSRLTVL.

V is TRBV29-1 and J is TRBJ2-7; TRBD1 aligns across 7 bases. With 1 base clipped from V and 0 bases from J, the junction kept 6 bases outside the gene matches. The CDR3 consists of 15 residues. Germline values: CDR1 SQVTM, CDR2 ANQGSEA. The CDR3 bases are TGCAGCGTTGAAGTTAAGACAGGGAGCTCCTACGAGCAGTACTTC. Translating gives CSVEVKTGSSYEQYF.

The V gene is TRBV7-9, the J gene TRBJ1-1; 7 bases line up with TRBD1. With 5 bases clipped from V and 0 bases from J, the junction kept 3 bases outside the gene matches. Per the germline V gene, CDR1 is SEHNR and CDR2 is FQNEAQ (reference sequence). The CDR3 is 14 residues long. The CDR3 coding sequence is TGTGCCAGCAGCGAGGGGGCGGTGAACACTGAAGCTTTCTTT. This encodes CASSEGAVNTEAFF.

The V call is TRBV29-1, the J call TRBJ1-5; a possible D gene is TRBD1 (5 bases). The V end was cut by 4 bases, the J end by 6 bases, with 10 bases between. CDR3 length: 12 amino acids. The V gene's germline CDR1 is SQVTM and CDR2 ANQGSEA. The CDR3 nucleotides read TGCAGCGTTGGGGAAGGGACTCAGCCCCAGCATTTT. Encoded protein: CSVGEGTQPQHF.

The chain uses TRBV5-1 and TRBJ2-1, with 8 bases fitting TRBD2. CDR1 and CDR2 (germline): SGHRS, YFSETQ. The CDR3 extends over 15 amino acids. The V segment lost 4 bases and the J segment 9 bases; nucleotides outside the gene matches: 12. CDR3 in DNA: TGCGCCAGCAGCCCTAGGAGCGGGGGCATAGGTGAGCAGTTCTTC. Translation: CASSPRSGGIGEQFF.

The chain is built from TRBV5-6 and TRBJ2-1, with TRBD2 identical over 11 bases. Germline-derived CDR1 and CDR2 are SGHDT and YYEEEE. Trimming cost V 2 bases and J 13 bases; bases outside gene matches: 11. The CDR3 contains 15 residues. CDR3 DNA: TGTGCCAGCAGCTTCGCCGGGACTAGCGGCGCCCCCCAGTTCTTC. Its translation: CASSFAGTSGAPQFF. The entire variable domain, with the rest obtained from reference TRBV5-6 and TRBJ2-1, is as follows: DAGVTQSPTHLIKTRGQQVTLRCSPKSGHDTVSWYQQALGQGPQFIFQYYEEEERQRGNFPDRFSGHQFPNYSSELNVNALLLGDSALYLCASSFAGTSGAPQFFGPGTRLTVL.

The chain links TRBV15 to TRBJ2-1; 9 nucleotides match TRBD1. This CDR3 region has 15 residues. Germline CDR1 reads LNHNV; CDR2 reads YYDKDF (reference sequence). V trimming: 9 bases; J trimming: 6 bases; junction bases outside the gene matches: 12. This CDR3 reads CATQRTGVHANEQFF. DNA for the CDR3: TGTGCCACTCAACGGACAGGGGTTCATGCCAATGAGCAGTTCTTC.

The V call is TRBV2, the J call TRBJ1-2; no reliable D call. The CDR3 spans 13 residues. V was shortened by 8 bases and J by 6 bases, with 16 bases between the two germline ends. The germline V gene encodes CDR1 SNHLY and CDR2 FYNNEI. CDR3 sequence: CASEASPLNGYTF. Written as DNA, the CDR3 is TGTGCCAGCGAGGCCTCGCCTTTGAATGGCTACACCTTC.

J is TRBJ1-1 and V is TRBV29-1; D is unclear. The germline CDR1 and CDR2 sequences are SQVTM and ANQGSEA. The CDR3 totals 11 residues. V was clipped by 5 bases and J by 1 base, with 5 bases between them. CDR3 region: CSVSSNTEAFF. As DNA, the CDR3 is TGCAGCGTTAGTTCGAACACTGAAGCTTTCTTT.

The rearrangement joins TRBV4-1 to TRBJ2-2; D is unresolved. The germline CDR1 and CDR2 sequences are MGHRA and YSYEKL. V lost 3 bases and J 6 bases, leaving 14 bases between the germline ends. The length of the CDR3 is 15 residues. The CDR3 spells CASSHISVSPGELFF. The CDR3 DNA is TGCGCCAGCAGCCACATCAGCGTGTCCCCCGGGGAGCTGTTTTTT.

V gene TRBV11-2 combines with J gene TRBJ1-1; D remains ambiguous. The CDR3 totals 13 residues. Germline lookup yields CDR1 SGHAT and CDR2 FQNNGV. Trimming left V 0 bases short and J 1 base short, with 3 bases between. DNA of the CDR3: TGTGCCAGCAGCTTAGACGCGAACACTGAAGCTTTCTTT. Amino acids: CASSLDANTEAFF.

This sequence joins TRBV4-2 and TRBJ1-6, with D unclear. V gave up 4 bases and J gave up 7 bases, with 11 bases separating them. The CDR3 has 14 amino acids. Per germline, CDR1 LGHNA and CDR2 YNFKEQ. The CDR3 here is CASSREDGNSPLHF. CDR3 sequence (DNA): TGTGCCAGCAGCCGAGAGGACGGAAATTCACCCCTCCACTTT.

The chain's CDR3 is CASRHEGNLVTEAFF. As DNA, the CDR3 is TGCGCCAGCAGACATGAAGGGAATTTGGTCACTGAAGCTTTCTTT. The chain links TRBV5-1 to TRBJ1-1; no clear D. The CDR3 totals 15 residues. Germline V gene data show CDR1 as SGHRS and CDR2 as YFSETQ. V was clipped by 5 bases and J by 4 bases, with 18 bases between them. Variable domain in full (rest from reference TRBV5-1 and TRBJ1-1): KAGVTQTPRYLIKTRGQQVTLSCSPISGHRSVSWYQQTPGQGLQFLFEYFSETQRNKGNFPGRFSGRQFSNSRSEMNVSTLELGDSALYLCASRHEGNLVTEAFFGQGTRLTVV.

The genes are TRBV19 and TRBJ1-5, with D hard to call. Trimming pared 6 bases from V and 0 bases from J, leaving 15 bases between. Germline V gives CDR1 LNHDA, CDR2 SQIVND (reference sequence). The CDR3 is made up of 16 amino acids. The CDR3 region has the DNA TGTGCCAGTAGAAGAGTTGGCGCCTATAGCAATCAGCCCCAGCATTTT. Translation: CASRRVGAYSNQPQHF. Using reference TRBV19 and TRBJ1-5 for the parts outside the CDR3, the full variable domain is DGGITQSPKYLFRKEGQNVTLSCEQNLNHDAMYWYRQDPGQGLRLIYYSQIVNDFQKGDIAEGYSVSREKKESFPLTVTSAQKNPTAFYLCASRRVGAYSNQPQHFGDGTRLSIL.

The V gene is TRBV28, the J gene TRBJ2-7; the match to TRBD1 covers 9 bases. Germline assignment: CDR1 MDHEN and CDR2 SYDVKM. This CDR3 is 16 amino acids long. Trimming at V came to 5 bases and at J to 4 bases, leaving 12 bases not matched to a gene. CDR3 nucleotides: TGTGCCAGCAGTCTCATGCCGGGGACAGGGCCTTACGAGCAGTACTTC. Its translation: CASSLMPGTGPYEQYF.

V gene TRBV7-2 combines with J gene TRBJ1-5; D uncertain. V was pared by 2 bases and J by 2 bases, with 10 bases between. The CDR3 extends over 15 amino acids. CDR1 and CDR2 (germline): SGHTA, FQGNSA. The CDR3 sequence: CASSLSSVGNQPQHF. The CDR3 DNA reads TGTGCCAGCAGCTTATCCAGTGTGGGCAATCAGCCCCAGCATTTT.

The V and J genes are TRBV6-1 and TRBJ1-2; weak D call: TRBD1 (6 bases). Trimming pared 6 bases from V and 2 bases from J, leaving 10 bases between. Germline CDR1 MNHNS, CDR2 SASEGT. The CDR3 runs to 13 residues. CDR3 nucleotide sequence: TGTGCCAGCAGAGAACAGGGCAACTATGGCTACACCTTC. Translating gives CASREQGNYGYTF.

The J gene is TRBJ1-5, the V gene TRBV7-2; a possible D gene is TRBD1 (5 bases). V lost 5 bases, J lost 3 bases, and 14 bases lay in between. This CDR3 is built from 15 residues. Germline V gene sequence: CDR1 SGHTA, CDR2 FQGNSA. DNA for the CDR3: TGTGCCAGCAGCCGGACAAACACCAACAATCAGCCCCAGCATTTT. Translating it yields CASSRTNTNNQPQHF.

J is TRBJ2-1 and V is TRBV5-6, with 8 nucleotides matching TRBD2. CDR1 is SGHDT, CDR2 YYEEEE, per germline. J lost 3 bases, V lost 4 bases, and 15 bases had no gene match. This CDR3 region has 18 residues. The CDR3 reads CASSPSLGSGGVYNEQFF. In nucleotides, the CDR3 is TGTGCCAGCAGCCCCTCCCTAGGGAGCGGGGGAGTCTACAATGAGCAGTTCTTC.

The gene calls are TRBV28 and TRBJ1-4, with D possibly being TRBD1 (5 bases). Trimming stripped 7 bases from V and 0 bases from J, with 12 bases between. The CDR3 contains 15 residues. CDR1 is MDHEN and CDR2 is SYDVKM in the germline V gene. The CDR3 spells CASTNPGTTNEKLFF. In nucleotides, the CDR3 is TGTGCCAGCACTAATCCAGGGACAACTAATGAAAAACTGTTTTTT.

V usage is TRBV10-1 and J usage is TRBJ1-2, with D possibly being TRBD1 (5 bases). V lost 7 bases and J lost 7, with 19 bases in between. Germline-derived CDR1 and CDR2 are WNHNN and SYGVQD (reference sequence). The CDR3 loop spans 14 amino acids. The CDR3 loop is CASNARPGGSGYTF. The CDR3 bases are TGCGCCAGCAATGCTCGGCCGGGGGGAAGTGGCTACACCTTC.

This clone has a single count. The chain carries TRBV30 and TRBJ1-5; D perhaps matches TRBD1 (6 bases). The germline V gene encodes CDR1 GTSNPN and CDR2 SVGIG (reference sequence). V was cut by 6 bases and J by 2 bases, with 20 bases left in between. The CDR3 runs to 16 residues. CDR3 in amino acids: CACGGRSWGGNQPQHF. CDR3 DNA: TGTGCCTGCGGGGGCAGATCCTGGGGGGGCAATCAGCCCCAGCATTTT.

The V and J genes are TRBV5-4 and TRBJ1-1; D is undetermined. CDR3 length: 14 residues. Germline values: CDR1 SGHNT, CDR2 YYREEE (reference sequence). Trimming cost V 0 bases and J 1 base, with 7 bases left between them. CDR3 protein: CASSLGGPNTEAFF. The CDR3 DNA is TGTGCCAGCAGCTTGGGGGGTCCGAACACTGAAGCTTTCTTT. Together with reference TRBV5-4 and TRBJ1-1, the CDR3 gives the full variable domain: ETGVTQSPTHLIKTRGQQVTLRCSSQSGHNTVSWYQQALGQGPQFIFQYYREEENGRGNFPPRFSGLQFPNYSSELNVNALELDDSALYLCASSLGGPNTEAFFGQGTRLTVV.